The clone carrying this TCR beta chain was counted between two and nine times. The antigen remains undetermined. Though probably carrying unrecorded immune exposures, donors were nominally healthy at sampling. These data belong to a study of cytomegalovirus exposure and HLA in healthy donors. Notes on the study in general: In a later analysis, the majority of CMV-associated beta chains seemingly showed HLA restriction.

60 Vbeta and 13 Jbeta primers were used in PCR. Method: immunoSEQ multiplex PCR; TCRdb's copy keeps in-frame clones and lacks some. The sample has some 93,000 clones; roughly 9.4% are singletons. Material: PBMCs. This receptor was obtained from a man aged 45 to 65 in good health and CMV-seropositive.

The CDR3 sequence: CATRLAGPYNEQFF. Here the CDR3 DNA reads TGTGCCACCCGACTAGCGGGCCCTTACAATGAGCAGTTCTTC. This chain joins TRBV2 and TRBJ2-1; 10 bases are shared with TRBD2. This CDR3 region has 14 residues. In germline, CDR1 is SNHLY, CDR2 FYNNEI. The V gene end was trimmed by 10 bases and the J gene end by 4 bases; junction bases not matched to a gene: 7. The full variable domain, in which reference TRBV2 and TRBJ2-1 provide the parts outside the CDR3, is EPEVTQTPSHQVTQMGQEVILRCVPISNHLYFYWYRQILGQKVEFLVSFYNNEISEKSEIFDDQFSVERPDGSNFTLKIRSTKLEDSAMYFCATRLAGPYNEQFFGPGTRLTVL.